Each of the 21 T cell receptor beta chains below was sequenced from the same sample in a study of T cells in tuberculosis. The assay was immunoSEQ multiplex PCR, and TCRdb's table has in-frame clones only and misses some. The repertoire holds 55,000 to 70,000 clones, with 80% to 85% as singletons. Sorting used thawed, overnight-rested PBMC stained with anti-CD3, a viability dye and GMM-loaded CD1B tetramer. The lipid loaded on the CD1B tetramers was C32 glucose monomycolate from Rhodococcus equi. Material for sequencing was CD1b-GMM tetramer-negative cells sorted from PBMCs. These receptors were obtained from an adult woman with latent tuberculosis.

This clone has more than one count but fewer than ten. The rearrangement joins TRBV18 to TRBJ1-1; 10 bases match TRBD1. The germline CDR1 and CDR2 sequences are KGHSH and LQKENI. Unmatched junction bases numbered 11, after V lost 3 bases and J lost 4 bases. The CDR3 sequence is 17 residues long. The CDR3, as DNA: TGTGCCAGCTCACCTTACCGACAGGGGGCTCGTGGCACTGAAGCTTTCTTT. Protein sequence: CASSPYRQGARGTEAFF.

Concerning this clone: One end of the junction varies from germline; a read error may be responsible. Within the sample, other DNA sequences also encode this same CDR3. The chain couples TRBV30 to TRBJ1-6, with unresolved D. CDR3 length equals 15 residues. CDR1 is GTSNPN and CDR2 is SVGIG in the germline V gene (reference sequence). CDR3 in DNA: TGTGCCTGGAGTGTACCTAGCTCCTATAATTCCCCCCTCCACTTT. It is translated as CAWSVPSSYNSPLHF.

This sequence joins TRBV28 and TRBJ1-1; D is ambiguous. The V gene lost 8 bases and the J gene lost 3 bases, with 10 bases spanning the gap. Germline CDR1 MDHEN, CDR2 SYDVKM. The CDR3 runs 12 residues. The CDR3 DNA reads as TGTGCCAGCGGCCTTCGGGACACTGAAGCTTTCTTT. Translating gives CASGLRDTEAFF.

CDR3 in DNA: TGCGCCAGCAGGCCTGGGGACAGGAGTTACTCTGGGGCCAACGTCCTGACTTTC. Residues: CASRPGDRSYSGANVLTF. The chain uses TRBV5-1 and TRBJ2-6, with 8 bases fitting TRBD1. This CDR3 comprises 18 residues. The ends lost 5 bases at V and 0 bases at J; junction bases unmatched: 10. Per germline, CDR1 SGHRS and CDR2 YFSETQ.

This chain connects TRBV5-1 to TRBJ1-6; D unresolved. Germline V lookup: CDR1 SGHRS, CDR2 YFSETQ. V was trimmed by 3 bases and J by 0 bases, leaving 7 bases between them. The CDR3 is 15 residues long. The CDR3 is CASSSRDSYNSPLHF. The CDR3 bases are TGCGCCAGCAGCTCCCGGGACTCCTATAATTCACCCCTCCACTTT. The complete variable domain, with remaining parts taken from reference TRBV5-1 and TRBJ1-6, reads KAGVTQTPRYLIKTRGQQVTLSCSPISGHRSVSWYQQTPGQGLQFLFEYFSETQRNKGNFPGRFSGRQFSNSRSEMNVSTLELGDSALYLCASSSRDSYNSPLHFGNGTRLTVT.

V is TRBV18 and J is TRBJ2-1; TRBD1 matches at 10 bases. V was clipped by 6 bases and J by 6 bases; unmatched bases: 2. CDR1 and CDR2 from the germline V gene are KGHSH and LQKENI. The CDR3 is 13 amino acids. Here the CDR3 DNA reads TGTGCCAGCTCCGGGACAGGGGCCAATGAGCAGTTCTTC. This gives the protein CASSGTGANEQFF.

The rearrangement joins TRBV29-1 to TRBJ2-3; D may be TRBD2 (6 bases). V was pared by 4 bases and J by 1 base, with 12 bases between. CDR3 length equals 14 residues. Looked up from germline, CDR1 is SQVTM and CDR2 is ANQGSEA. Written as DNA, the CDR3 is TGCAGCGTTGGGAGGGCCGTAGGCACAGATACGCAGTATTTT. It is translated as CSVGRAVGTDTQYF.

The chain links TRBV2 to TRBJ1-5; 8 bases are shared with TRBD1. V lost 3 bases and J lost 3; bases outside the gene matches: 10. From germline, CDR1 is SNHLY and CDR2 FYNNEI. This CDR3 is 17 amino acids long. In nucleotides, the CDR3 is TGTGCCAGCAGTGATGGGATGACAGGGGTCACCAATCAGCCCCAGCATTTT. Its protein product is CASSDGMTGVTNQPQHF.

The V and J genes are TRBV19 and TRBJ1-1; TRBD1 matches at 12 bases. This CDR3 spans 15 amino acids. Germline CDR1 reads LNHDA; CDR2 reads SQIVND (reference sequence). After removal of 4 bases from V and 6 bases from J, the junction contained 6 bases not matched to a gene. The CDR3 spells CASSRGTGGSAEAFF. Written as DNA, the CDR3 is TGTGCCAGTAGTAGGGGGACAGGGGGCAGCGCTGAAGCTTTCTTT.

The chain has TRBV18 and TRBJ1-1; 8 bases agree with TRBD1. The germline CDR1 and CDR2 sequences are KGHSH and LQKENI. Germline trimming cut 4 bases from V and 6 bases from J; bases unmatched to any gene: 4. This CDR3 is 13 amino acids long. The DNA of the CDR3 is TGTGCCAGCTCACTCGACAGGGGTTCTGAAGCTTTCTTT. This codes for CASSLDRGSEAFF.

The chain has TRBV6-4 and TRBJ1-2, with TRBD1 matching 8 bases. Germline V gives CDR1 MRHNA, CDR2 SNTAGT. The CDR3 sequence is 15 residues long. Trimming took 8 bases from V and 0 from J; bases not matched to a gene: 8. The CDR3 DNA sequence: TGTGCCAGCCTCGGACAGGGAGCGTCTAACTATGGCTACACCTTC. As protein: CASLGQGASNYGYTF.

The chain combines TRBV28 with TRBJ1-4, with 9 bases identical to TRBD1. The CDR3 is 15 amino acids. Germline V gene sequence: CDR1 MDHEN, CDR2 SYDVKM. The junction had 3 bases not matched to a gene; V was cut back by 2 bases and J by 5 bases. The DNA of the CDR3 is TGTGCCAGCAGTTTAACGGGACAGGGAAATGAAAAACTGTTTTTT. Translating it yields CASSLTGQGNEKLFF.

V and J are TRBV7-2 and TRBJ2-7; 10 bases fit TRBD1. V was pared by 3 bases and J by 5 bases, with 7 bases of the junction left unmatched. CDR1 is SGHTA and CDR2 is FQGNSA in the germline V gene. The CDR3 spans 15 residues. CDR3: CASSFRDRGIHEQYF. DNA for the CDR3: TGTGCCAGCAGCTTCCGGGACAGGGGAATCCACGAGCAGTACTTC.

J is TRBJ2-7 and V is TRBV6-5; 10 bases line up with TRBD2. Losses at the gene ends were 4 bases for V and 2 bases for J; bases not matched to a gene: 2. Germline CDR1 MNHEY, CDR2 SVGAGI. CDR3 length equals 14 residues. The CDR3 sequence is CASSLAGGPYEQYF. CDR3 in DNA: TGTGCCAGCAGTTTAGCGGGAGGACCCTACGAGCAGTACTTC.

The chain has TRBV27 and TRBJ2-4; no reliable D call. Germline assignment: CDR1 MNHEY and CDR2 SMNVEV (reference sequence). V was pared by 5 bases and J by 8 bases, with 16 bases between. The CDR3 runs to 14 residues. CDR3 DNA: TGTGCCAGCAGTGAGACATGGCTTGGGCACATTCAGTACTTC. Amino acids: CASSETWLGHIQYF.

This clone rates as medium-sized. The gene calls are TRBV18 and TRBJ1-2, with unresolved D. V shed 1 base and J shed 7 bases, with 10 bases lying between them. There are 13 residues in the CDR3. Germline loops: CDR1 KGHSH, CDR2 LQKENI. As DNA, the CDR3 is TGTGCCAGCTCACCACGGACTGCCTCTGGCTACACCTTC. Translated: CASSPRTASGYTF. The full variable domain, completed using reference TRBV18 and TRBJ1-2, is NAGVMQNPRHLVRRRGQEARLRCSPMKGHSHVYWYRQLPEEGLKFMVYLQKENIIDESGMPKERFSAEFPKEGPSILRIQQVVRGDSAAYFCASSPRTASGYTFGSGTRLTVV.

A note on this clone: Germline and junction disagree at one end, which may indicate a read error. This chain links TRBV6-5 with TRBJ2-5, with D tentatively TRBD1 (7 bases). Germline V gene sequence: CDR1 MNHEY, CDR2 SVGAGI. This CDR3 region has 13 residues. CDR3 sequence: CASRRQGGETHYF. For the CDR3, the DNA is TGTGCCAGCAGACGACAGGGCGGGGAGACCCACTACTTC.

The chain recombines TRBV2 with TRBJ1-5; D is possibly TRBD1 (5 bases). Deletions cut 3 bases from V and 5 bases from J, with 14 bases between. This CDR3 has 15 residues. Germline V lookup: CDR1 SNHLY, CDR2 FYNNEI. CDR3 DNA: TGTGCCAGCAGTGAGGGAAGGGGAGGGGATCAGCCCCAGCATTTT. Protein product: CASSEGRGGDQPQHF.

The rearrangement joins TRBV25-1 to TRBJ1-1; 8 bases line up with TRBD1. The CDR3 covers 15 residues. CDR1 and CDR2 from the germline V gene are MGHDK and SYGVNS. Unmatched junction bases numbered 8, after V lost 4 bases and J lost 4 bases. CDR3 sequence reads: CASSAHRGGATEAFF. CDR3 bases: TGTGCCAGCAGTGCCCACAGGGGGGGGGCCACTGAAGCTTTCTTT. Variable domain in full (rest from reference TRBV25-1 and TRBJ1-1): EADIYQTPRYLVIGTGKKITLECSQTMGHDKMYWYQQDPGMELHLIHYSYGVNSTEKGDLSSESTVSRIRTEHFPLTLESARPSHTSQYLCASSAHRGGATEAFFGQGTRLTVV.

This rearrangement joins TRBV27 to TRBJ2-1; 12 bases are a match to TRBD2. The CDR3 is 18 residues long. Trimming took 3 bases from V and 10 from J; bases not matched to a gene: 16. CDR1 is MNHEY and CDR2 is SMNVEV in the germline V gene (reference sequence). CDR3 amino acids: CASSFRAPTSGGQREQFF. The CDR3, as DNA: TGTGCCAGCAGTTTTAGGGCCCCAACTAGCGGGGGGCAAAGGGAGCAGTTCTTC.

J is TRBJ2-3 and V is TRBV7-3; 8 bases align to TRBD2. Germline CDR1 is SGHTA and CDR2 is FQGTGA. The length of the CDR3 is 16 residues. Losses at the gene ends were 4 bases for V and 2 bases for J; bases not matched to a gene: 8. CDR3 DNA sequence: TGTGCCAGCAGCTACCGGACTAGCCGTGACACAGATACGCAGTATTTT. It is translated as CASSYRTSRDTDTQYF.